This T cell receptor beta chain was identified in a study of a mutant IDH1 vaccine in newly diagnosed glioma. For the study at large: During weeks 1, 3, 5, 7, 11, 15, 19 and 23, patients received eight vaccinations. Patients began vaccination 4-6 weeks after radiotherapy alone, or with temozolomide cycles.

Profiling relied on immunoSEQ multiplex PCR, and the TCRdb table lists in-frame clones only, not all of them. The repertoire holds around 60,000 clones, approximately 91% seen once, with roughly 2.1% in the top ten. The time point is: week 11, during vaccination. Mutant IDH1 20-mer peptide, at 300 ug, made up each vaccine dose, with topical imiquimod. Astrocytomas that were new, WHO grade 3 or 4, IDH1-mutant and ATRX-lost were present in the donors. Details on this clone: Its antigen remains unidentified.

The CDR3 is 16 amino acids. CDR1 and CDR2 (germline): SGHNT, YYREEE (reference sequence). V lost 2 bases, J lost 7 bases, and 7 bases stayed unmatched. The clonotype was recovered from a man aged 40-49 years with glioma. The chain employs TRBV5-4 and TRBJ1-4; 11 bases are shared with TRBD1. The sequences come from PBMCs, collected from a glioma patient whose treatment included an IDH1 peptide vaccine. The CDR3 nucleotides read TGTGCCAGCAGCTTCCGGACAGGGGGCGCAGGTGAAAAACTGTTTTTT. This encodes CASSFRTGGAGEKLFF.